These T cell receptor beta chains were read from a single sample in a study of human T cells and chemical hapten exposure. TCRdb re-analysed the RACE reads in MiXCR, keeping a single row per CDR3 protein. The table lists about 70,000 distinct CDR3 sequences, 9.8% of them singletons, with 2.5% to 3.5% in the top ten. The sequenced sample was whole blood, obtained in connection with sensitization to the hapten diphenylcyclopropenone (DPC). The receptors come from a woman in her thirties or forties with alopecia areata. Some clones in this sample may be carry-over from other donors' samples. Each CDR3 is given with its conserved first and last residue. The D gene is left open where the match is weak. Size is omitted from some rows. Given values are once, few, many or a class for expanded clones.

cdr3_length j_call v_call d_call clone_size cdr3_aa cdr3_nt
15 TRBJ2-3 TRBV12-3/TRBV12-4 TRBD2 many CASSFSGGSTDTQYF TGTGCCAGCAGTTTTAGCGGGGGCTCGACAGATACGCAGTATTTT
15 TRBJ2-7 TRBV11-2 TRBD2 - CASSFSGGHSYEQYF TGTGCCAGCAGCTTCAGCGGGGGGCACTCCTACGAGCAGTACTTC
19 TRBJ2-6 TRBV6-2/TRBV6-3 TRBD2 many CASSWGGRMRTVGANVLTF TGTGCCAGCAGTTGGGGGGGTCGAATGAGAACAGTAGGGGCCAACGTCCTGACTTTC
18 TRBJ2-7 TRBV5-4 - many CASSWGLSSGQLAYEQYF TGTGCCAGCAGCTGGGGGTTATCCTCGGGACAACTTGCCTACGAGCAGTACTTC
15 TRBJ2-2 TRBV2 TRBD1 few CASSEDRGAAGELFF TGTGCCAGCAGTGAAGACAGGGGGGCGGCCGGGGAGCTGTTTTTT
14 TRBJ1-4 TRBV7-2 - few CASSLGFSGEKLFF TGTGCCAGCAGCTTAGGGTTCAGTGGGGAAAAACTGTTTTTT
12 TRBJ2-7 TRBV28 TRBD1 - CAIGTGIYEQYF TGTGCCATCGGGACAGGAATATACGAGCAGTACTTC
16 TRBJ1-4 TRBV6-5 - - CASSYSMGGVGEKLFF TGTGCCAGCAGTTACTCGATGGGGGGCGTGGGAGAAAAACTGTTTTTT
16 TRBJ2-7 TRBV4-2 - many CASSQTASRGPYEQYF TGTGCCAGCAGCCAAACTGCAAGTAGGGGACCCTACGAGCAGTACTTC
12 TRBJ2-7 TRBV18 - many CASSLGQIEQYF TGTGCCAGCTCCCTCGGACAGATCGAGCAGTACTTC
13 TRBJ2-7 TRBV7-8 - few CASSLHSSYEQYF TGTGCCAGCAGCTTACATAGCTCCTACGAGCAGTACTTC
17 TRBJ1-2 TRBV4-2 - - CASSQAIPEPGADGYTF TGTGCCAGCAGCCAGGCGATTCCAGAGCCAGGGGCGGATGGCTACACCTTC
14 TRBJ2-3 TRBV2 - few CASSTGLEGDTQYF TGTGCCAGCAGCACCGGACTGGAAGGGGATACGCAGTATTTT
18 TRBJ2-5 TRBV6-6 - few CASSYPLEGYRVGETQYF TGTGCCAGCAGTTACCCACTGGAAGGTTACCGAGTTGGAGAGACCCAGTACTTC
13 TRBJ1-1 TRBV19 - few CASSIGRGPEAFF TGTGCCAGTAGTATCGGAAGGGGCCCAGAAGCTTTCTTT
13 TRBJ1-1 TRBV4-2 TRBD1 few CASSQTVDREAFF TGTGCCAGCAGCCAGACCGTTGACAGGGAGGCTTTCTTT
12 TRBJ2-5 TRBV4-1 - many CASSPVGETQYF TGCGCCAGCAGCCCGGTCGGGGAGACCCAGTACTTC
16 TRBJ1-1 TRBV6-2/TRBV6-3 - many CASSYSNRVVGTEAFF TGTGCCAGCAGTTACTCAAACAGGGTGGTGGGCACTGAAGCTTTCTTT
16 TRBJ2-2 TRBV11-2 - many CASSWRGSPNTGELFF TGTGCCAGCAGCTGGAGGGGATCACCGAACACCGGGGAGCTGTTTTTT